This TCR beta chain was sequenced during a study of cytomegalovirus exposure and HLA in healthy donors. Study-wide background: Clustering assigned about 80% of the roughly 420 genotyped donors to the Caucasian-associated ancestry cluster.

On this clone itself: Its antigen remains unidentified. Sequence at one end of the junction differs from germline and may be a read error.

Use of 60 Vbeta and 13 Jbeta primers characterized the PCR. Clones were sequenced by immunoSEQ multiplex PCR, and TCRdb holds only the in-frame ones, with some missing. The table lists 180,000 or so clones, more than 70% of them singletons. Notes on the study in general: There were fewer than 200 TCR beta chains listed as cytomegalovirus-associated. A highly shared variant cluster was judged a likely technical artifact. V- and J-gene trimming of TCR beta was linked (in a later analysis) to a missense DCLRE1C variant.

The CDR3 length is 14 residues. From germline, CDR1 is SGHTA and CDR2 FQGNSA. The gene calls are TRBV7-2 and TRBJ2-4; TRBD1 aligns across 8 bases. The receptor was isolated from a woman aged 40 to 55 in good health and CMV-seropositive. Input material: PBMCs. CDR3 in amino acids: CASSLDLRGQALSF. The DNA for the CDR3 is TGTGCCAGCAGCTTAGACTTGAGGGGACAGGCCCTTTCCTTC. Based on the CDR3 plus reference TRBV7-2 and TRBJ2-4, the full variable domain is GAGVSQSPSNKVTEKGKDVELRCDPISGHTALYWYRQSLGQGLEFLIYFQGNSAPDKSGLPSDRFSAERTGGSVSTLTIQRTQQEDSAVYLCASSLDLRGQALSFGAGTRLSVL.